This TCR beta chain was identified during a study of cytomegalovirus exposure and HLA in healthy donors. Findings and caveats of the study: For TCR beta chains, V- and J-gene trimming was later linked to a missense DCLRE1C variant.

13 Jbeta primers and 60 Vbeta primers were used for the PCR. Here immunoSEQ multiplex PCR was the method, and the copy in TCRdb shows in-frame clones only, minus some. The data contain around 200,000 clones, 60% to 85% of them singletons. The CDR3 covers 15 residues. Germline-derived CDR1 and CDR2 are SGHTA and FQGNSA. V lost 2 bases to trimming and J lost 0 bases; unmatched junction nucleotides: 2. Remarks on this clone: The target antigen is unknown.

The TCR sequence derives from a woman aged 18 to 35 in good health and CMV-seronegative. The material sequenced was PBMCs. This chain joins TRBV7-2 and TRBJ2-7; 9 nucleotides agree with TRBD2. This chain's CDR3 is CASSLNSGSSYEQYF. CDR3 bases: TGTGCCAGCAGCTTAAATAGCGGGAGCTCCTACGAGCAGTACTTC.